This T cell receptor (beta chain) derives from a study of CD8 T cells in ankylosing spondylitis. Whole-study findings and limits: Within matched ankylosing spondylitis synovial fluid, disease-linked clones were reportedly significantly enriched. Seemingly characteristic of ankylosing spondylitis blood was a TCR beta motif consisting of about 8 highly homologous variants.

The CDR3 is made up of 14 amino acids. Germline CDR1 is SGDLS and CDR2 is YYNGEE. V dropped 0 bases and J dropped 2 bases, with 9 bases sitting between them. Regarding this clonotype: Antigen specificity is unknown.

TCRdb passed the 5' RACE reads through MiXCR, listing each CDR3 protein once. This repertoire shows a few hundred thousand distinct CDR3 sequences, around 24% found once; its top ten account for about 17%. Sequences were obtained from blood, either unsorted or a sorted T cell fraction (not recorded which). This clonotype was obtained from a male donor with ankylosing spondylitis. The rearrangement uses TRBV9 and TRBJ2-7; D is unclear. CDR3 amino acids: CASSVGDSPYEQYF. The CDR3 region has the DNA TGTGCCAGCAGCGTAGGAGATAGCCCCTACGAGCAGTACTTC.